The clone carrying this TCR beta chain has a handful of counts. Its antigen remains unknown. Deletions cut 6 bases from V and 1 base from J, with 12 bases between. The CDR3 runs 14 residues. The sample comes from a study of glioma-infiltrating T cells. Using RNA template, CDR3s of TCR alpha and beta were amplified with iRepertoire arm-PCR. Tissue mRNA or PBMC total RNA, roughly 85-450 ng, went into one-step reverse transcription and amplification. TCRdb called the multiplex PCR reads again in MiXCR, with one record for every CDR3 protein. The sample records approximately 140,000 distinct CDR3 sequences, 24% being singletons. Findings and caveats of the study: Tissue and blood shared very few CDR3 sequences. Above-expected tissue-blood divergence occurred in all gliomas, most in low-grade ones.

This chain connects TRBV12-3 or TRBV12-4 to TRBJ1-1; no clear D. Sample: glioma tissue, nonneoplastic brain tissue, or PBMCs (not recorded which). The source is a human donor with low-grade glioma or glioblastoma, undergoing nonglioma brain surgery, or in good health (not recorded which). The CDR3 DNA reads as TGTGCCAGCAGCCCCGAAGAGTGGAACACTGAAGCTTTCTTT. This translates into CASSPEEWNTEAFF.